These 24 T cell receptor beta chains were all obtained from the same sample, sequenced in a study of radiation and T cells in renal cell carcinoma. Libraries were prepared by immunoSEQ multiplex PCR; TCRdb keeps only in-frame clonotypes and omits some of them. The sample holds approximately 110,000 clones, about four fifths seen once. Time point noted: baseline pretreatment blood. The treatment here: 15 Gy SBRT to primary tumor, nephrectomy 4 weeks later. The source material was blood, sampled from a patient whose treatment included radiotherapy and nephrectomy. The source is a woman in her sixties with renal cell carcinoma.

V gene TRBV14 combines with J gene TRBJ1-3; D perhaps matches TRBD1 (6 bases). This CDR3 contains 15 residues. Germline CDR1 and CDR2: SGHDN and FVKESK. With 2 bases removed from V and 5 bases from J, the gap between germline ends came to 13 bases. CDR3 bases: TGTGCCAGCAGCCAAACTTGGACAGATAGAAACACCATATATTTT. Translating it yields CASSQTWTDRNTIYF. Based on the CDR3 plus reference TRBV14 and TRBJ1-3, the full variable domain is EAGVTQFPSHSVIEKGQTVTLRCDPISGHDNLYWYRRVMGKEIKFLLHFVKESKQDESGMPNNRFLAERTGGTYSTLKVQPAELEDSGVYFCASSQTWTDRNTIYFGEGSWLTVV.

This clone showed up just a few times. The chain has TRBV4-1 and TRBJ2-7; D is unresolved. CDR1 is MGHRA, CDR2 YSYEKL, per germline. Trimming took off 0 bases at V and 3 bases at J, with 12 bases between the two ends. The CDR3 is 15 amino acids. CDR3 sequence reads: CASSQDWGTLYEQYF. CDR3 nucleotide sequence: TGCGCCAGCAGCCAAGATTGGGGAACCCTCTACGAGCAGTACTTC.

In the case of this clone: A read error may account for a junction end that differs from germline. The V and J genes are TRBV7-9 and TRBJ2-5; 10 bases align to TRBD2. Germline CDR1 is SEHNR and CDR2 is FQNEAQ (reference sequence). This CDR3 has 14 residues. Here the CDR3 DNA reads TGTGCCAGCAGCTTAACGCTAGCGGGAGAGGCCCAGTACTTC. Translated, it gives CASSLTLAGEAQYF.

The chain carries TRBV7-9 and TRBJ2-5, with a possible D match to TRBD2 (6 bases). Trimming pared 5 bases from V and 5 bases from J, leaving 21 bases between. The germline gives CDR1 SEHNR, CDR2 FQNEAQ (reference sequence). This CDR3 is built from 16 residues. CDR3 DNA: TGTGCCAGCAGCCCCCTAACCCCCCGGGGGATGGAGACCCAGTACTTC. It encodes CASSPLTPRGMETQYF.

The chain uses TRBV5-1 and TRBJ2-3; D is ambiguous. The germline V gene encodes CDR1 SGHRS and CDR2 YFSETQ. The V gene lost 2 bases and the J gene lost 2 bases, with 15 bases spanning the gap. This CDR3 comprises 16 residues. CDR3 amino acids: CASSLSSAALTDTQYF. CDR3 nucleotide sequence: TGCGCCAGCAGCTTATCCAGCGCTGCACTCACAGATACGCAGTATTTT.

The DNA for the CDR3 is TGTGCCATCAGTGAGATTGACAGGTTAATCTACGAGCAGTACTTC. Encoded protein: CAISEIDRLIYEQYF. This chain uses TRBV10-3 with TRBJ2-7; TRBD1 is a possible D gene (6 bases). The CDR3 loop spans 15 amino acids. Per the germline V gene, CDR1 is ENHRY and CDR2 is SYGVKD. Trimming removed 2 bases from V and 3 bases from J, with 14 bases in between.

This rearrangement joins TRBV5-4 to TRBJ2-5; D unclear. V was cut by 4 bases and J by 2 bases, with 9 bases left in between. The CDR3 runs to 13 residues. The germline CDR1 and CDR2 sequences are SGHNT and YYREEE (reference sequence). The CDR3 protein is CASSLEVQETQYF. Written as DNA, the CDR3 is TGTGCCAGCAGCCTCGAGGTACAAGAGACCCAGTACTTC.

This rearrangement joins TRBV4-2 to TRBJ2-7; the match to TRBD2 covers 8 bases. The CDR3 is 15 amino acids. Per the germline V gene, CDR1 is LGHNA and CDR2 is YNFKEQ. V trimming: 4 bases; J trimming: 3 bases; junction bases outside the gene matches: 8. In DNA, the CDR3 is TGTGCCAGCAGCCTTCAGACTAGCGAGATCTACGAGCAGTACTTC. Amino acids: CASSLQTSEIYEQYF.

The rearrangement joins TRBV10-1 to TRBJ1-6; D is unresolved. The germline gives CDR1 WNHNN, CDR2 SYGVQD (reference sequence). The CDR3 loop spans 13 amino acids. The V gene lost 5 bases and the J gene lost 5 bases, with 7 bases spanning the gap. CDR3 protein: CASSTEDNSPLHF. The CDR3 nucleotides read TGCGCCAGCAGTACGGAAGATAATTCACCCCTCCACTTT.

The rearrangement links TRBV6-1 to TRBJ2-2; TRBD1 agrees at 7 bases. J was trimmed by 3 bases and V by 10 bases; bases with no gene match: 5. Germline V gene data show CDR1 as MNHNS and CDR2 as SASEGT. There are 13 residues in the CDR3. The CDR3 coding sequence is TGTGCCACCCATCAGGGGGACACCGGGGAGCTGTTTTTT. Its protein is CATHQGDTGELFF.

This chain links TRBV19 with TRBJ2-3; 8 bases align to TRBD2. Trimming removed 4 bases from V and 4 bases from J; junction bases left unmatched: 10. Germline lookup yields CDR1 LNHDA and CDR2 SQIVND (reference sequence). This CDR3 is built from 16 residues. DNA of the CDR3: TGTGCCAGTAGTAAAAAGCGGGGGCTCTCGGCAGATACGCAGTATTTT. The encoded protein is CASSKKRGLSADTQYF.

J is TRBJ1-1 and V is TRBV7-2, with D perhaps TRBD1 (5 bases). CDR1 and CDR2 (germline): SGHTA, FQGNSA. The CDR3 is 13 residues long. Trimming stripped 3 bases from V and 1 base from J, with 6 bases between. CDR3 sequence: CASSFTGNTEAFF. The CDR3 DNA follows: TGTGCCAGCAGCTTTACAGGGAACACTGAAGCTTTCTTT. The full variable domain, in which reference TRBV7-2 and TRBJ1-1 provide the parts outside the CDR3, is GAGVSQSPSNKVTEKGKDVELRCDPISGHTALYWYRQSLGQGLEFLIYFQGNSAPDKSGLPSDRFSAERTGGSVSTLTIQRTQQEDSAVYLCASSFTGNTEAFFGQGTRLTVV.

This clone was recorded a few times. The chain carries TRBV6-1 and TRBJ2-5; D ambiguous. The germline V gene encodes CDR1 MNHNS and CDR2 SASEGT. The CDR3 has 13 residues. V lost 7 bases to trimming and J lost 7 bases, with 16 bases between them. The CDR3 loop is CASTLDGFGTQYF. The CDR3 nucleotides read TGTGCCAGCACTCTGGACGGCTTTGGGACCCAGTACTTC.

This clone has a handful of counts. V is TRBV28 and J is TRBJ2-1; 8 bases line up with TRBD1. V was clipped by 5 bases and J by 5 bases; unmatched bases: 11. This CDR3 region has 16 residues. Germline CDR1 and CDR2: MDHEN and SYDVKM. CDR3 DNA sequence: TGTGCCAGCAGTCCACTGGGGACAGGAGAACACAATGAGCAGTTCTTC. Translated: CASSPLGTGEHNEQFF.

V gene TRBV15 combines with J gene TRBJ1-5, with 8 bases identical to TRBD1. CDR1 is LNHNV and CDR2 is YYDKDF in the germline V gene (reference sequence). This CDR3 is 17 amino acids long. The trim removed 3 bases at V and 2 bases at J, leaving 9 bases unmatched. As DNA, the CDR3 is TGTGCCACCAGCAGCAGACAGGGGCCCTTGGGCAATCAGCCCCAGCATTTT. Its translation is CATSSRQGPLGNQPQHF. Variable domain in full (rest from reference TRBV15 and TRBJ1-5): DAMVIQNPRYQVTQFGKPVTLSCSQTLNHNVMYWYQQKSSQAPKLLFHYYDKDFNNEADTPDNFQSRRPNTSFCFLDIRSPGLGDTAMYLCATSSRQGPLGNQPQHFGDGTRLSIL.

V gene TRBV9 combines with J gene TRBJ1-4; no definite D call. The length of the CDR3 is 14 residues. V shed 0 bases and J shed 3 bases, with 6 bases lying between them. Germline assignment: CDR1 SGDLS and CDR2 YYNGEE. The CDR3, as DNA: TGTGCCAGCAGCGTAGAGGCAGCTAATGAAAAACTGTTTTTT. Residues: CASSVEAANEKLFF.

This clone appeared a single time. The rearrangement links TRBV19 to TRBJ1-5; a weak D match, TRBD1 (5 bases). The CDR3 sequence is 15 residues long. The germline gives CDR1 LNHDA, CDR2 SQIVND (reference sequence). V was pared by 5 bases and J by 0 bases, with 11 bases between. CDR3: CASSVTDDSNQPQHF. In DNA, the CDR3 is TGTGCCAGTAGTGTGACAGATGATAGCAATCAGCCCCAGCATTTT.

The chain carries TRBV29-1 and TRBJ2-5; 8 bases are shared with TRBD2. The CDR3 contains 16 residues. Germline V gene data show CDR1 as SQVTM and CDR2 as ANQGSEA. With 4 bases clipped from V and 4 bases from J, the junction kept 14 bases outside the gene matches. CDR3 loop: CSVGGPFAGGGETQYF. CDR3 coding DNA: TGCAGCGTTGGTGGCCCCTTTGCGGGGGGTGGAGAGACCCAGTACTTC.

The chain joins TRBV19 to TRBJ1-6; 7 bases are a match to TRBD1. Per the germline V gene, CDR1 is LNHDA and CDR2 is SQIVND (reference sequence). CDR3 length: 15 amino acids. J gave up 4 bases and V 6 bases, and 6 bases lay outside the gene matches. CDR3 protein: CASRLRQGYNSPLHF. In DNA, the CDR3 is TGTGCCAGTAGATTACGACAGGGATATAATTCACCCCTCCACTTT.

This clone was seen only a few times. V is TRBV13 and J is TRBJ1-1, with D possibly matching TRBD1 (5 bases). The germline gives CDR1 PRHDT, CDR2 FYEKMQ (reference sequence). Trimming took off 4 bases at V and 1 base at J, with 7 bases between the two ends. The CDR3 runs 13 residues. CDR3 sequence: CASSSDRNTEAFF. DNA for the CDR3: TGTGCCAGCAGCTCTGACAGGAACACTGAAGCTTTCTTT.

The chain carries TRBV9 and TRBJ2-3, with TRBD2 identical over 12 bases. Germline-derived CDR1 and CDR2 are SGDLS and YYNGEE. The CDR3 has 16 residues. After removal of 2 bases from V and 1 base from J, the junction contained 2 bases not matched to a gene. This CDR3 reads CASSVRLAGGTDTQYF. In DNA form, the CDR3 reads TGTGCCAGCAGCGTCCGACTAGCGGGAGGCACAGATACGCAGTATTTT.

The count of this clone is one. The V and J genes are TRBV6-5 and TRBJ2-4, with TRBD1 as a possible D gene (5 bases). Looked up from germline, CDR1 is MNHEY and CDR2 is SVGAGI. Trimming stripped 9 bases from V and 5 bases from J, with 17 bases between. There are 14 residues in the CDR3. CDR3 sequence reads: CARGCWTPENIQYF. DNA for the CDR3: TGTGCCAGGGGATGTTGGACACCCGAAAACATTCAGTACTTC.

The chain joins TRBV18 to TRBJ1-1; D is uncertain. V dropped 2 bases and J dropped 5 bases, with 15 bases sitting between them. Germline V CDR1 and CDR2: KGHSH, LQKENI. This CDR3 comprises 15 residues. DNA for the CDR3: TGTGCCAGCTCACCATTTGCTGCAGGTGAGACTGAAGCTTTCTTT. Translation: CASSPFAAGETEAFF.

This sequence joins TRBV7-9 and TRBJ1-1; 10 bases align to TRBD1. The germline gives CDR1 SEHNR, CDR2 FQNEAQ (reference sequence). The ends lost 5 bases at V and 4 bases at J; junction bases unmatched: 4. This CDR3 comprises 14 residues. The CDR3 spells CASSHGTGATEAFF. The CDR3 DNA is TGTGCCAGCAGCCACGGGACAGGGGCCACTGAAGCTTTCTTT.